The clone carrying this T cell receptor beta chain was observed a handful of times. Generated by immunoSEQ multiplex PCR, the TCRdb table keeps only in-frame clones and is missing some. The table includes around 96,000 clones, around 94% detected once. The data were obtained in a study of T cell changes during pregnancy in multiple sclerosis. Germline CDR1 and CDR2: SGHRS and YFSETQ. There are 12 residues in the CDR3. V lost 0 bases and J lost 6, with 6 bases in between. The sample in question was peripheral blood, obtained after pregnancy. The gene calls are TRBV5-1 and TRBJ1-1; D unclear. The sequence derives from a female donor in good health, enrolled as a control in a pregnancy study. The DNA for the CDR3 is TGCGCCAGCAGCTTGGGGGAGTCTGAAGCTTTCTTT. This gives the protein CASSLGESEAFF.